The clone carrying this T cell receptor beta chain was seen a handful of times. Its antigen is unknown. Sequencing of DNA taken from cultured CD4+ T cells relied on the Oncomine TCR Beta short-read assay. TCRdb processed the PCR reads anew with MiXCR; each CDR3 protein has one entry. The table has about 21,000 distinct CDR3 sequences, more than 45% seen once. Sample time point: late sampling 161 to 241 days after vaccination in a few convalescent patients. The treatment denotes: roughly ten-day PBMC culture with coronavirus spike peptide pools or control peptides (ViraFEST assay). ViraFEST sequenced TCRs after peptide-pool expansion of antigen-specific T cells. Per well, a few million PBMCs were cultured in the presence of roughly 9.1 IU/ml IL-2 and 10 ug/ml peptide pools. The sample originates from a study of vaccination and CD4 T cells after COVID-19. For the study at large: The study enrolled six male and four female convalescents, two of whom were Hispanic.

Deletions cut 3 bases from V and 11 bases from J, with 16 bases between. The germline V gene encodes CDR1 SEHNR and CDR2 FQNEAQ (reference sequence). CDR3 size: 13 residues. The input for sequencing was CD4+ T cells from blood, cultured in vitro, taken about 7 months after SARS-CoV-2 vaccination. The chain uses TRBV7-9 and TRBJ1-2, with TRBD1 as a possible D gene (6 bases). This clonotype was obtained from a human donor who had recovered from COVID-19. As DNA, the CDR3 is TGTGCCAGCAGCTTCGGTTCCCCCCAGGGGTACACCTTC. It yields the protein CASSFGSPQGYTF.